The entry that follows covers one TCR beta chain sequence. What it recognizes is unknown. This entry is derived from a study of CD8 T cells in Susac syndrome. Study-wide points: Regarding the TCR sequencing and HLA analysis, the study admitted that a relatively small number of individuals were involved.

Under recently defined diagnostic criteria, the patients with Susac syndrome qualified as having definite or probable disease. The CD8+ and CD4+ T cells were isolated magnetically using a negative isolation approach, whereas the TEMRA cells were enriched by FACS. This CDR3 is built from 14 residues. Germline assignment: CDR1 DFQATT and CDR2 SNEGSKA (reference sequence). V dropped 2 bases and J dropped 2 bases, with 9 bases sitting between them. With random hexamers, reverse transcription was performed on roughly 0.5 to 1 ug of RNA. Multiplex PCR with immunoSEQ amplified the TCR beta CDR3 across 54 Vbeta and 13 Jbeta. TCRdb redid the calling of the immunoSEQ multiplex PCR reads with MiXCR, one entry per CDR3 protein. The table shows roughly 140,000 distinct CDR3 sequences, with around 95% occurring only once.

The chain joins TRBV20-1 to TRBJ2-2, with no clear D. This sequence was found in a human donor with Susac syndrome. Sequenced material: CD4+ T cells from PBMCs. The CDR3 coding sequence is TGCAGTGCTAGACCCGCGCTTAACACCGGGGAGCTGTTTTTT. Residues: CSARPALNTGELFF.